This entry lists 25 T cell receptor beta chains sequenced from one sample in a study of T cell responses to AZD1222 COVID-19 vaccine. Sequencing used immunoSEQ multiplex PCR; TCRdb keeps in-frame clones, though not all of them. The table shows roughly 49,000 clones, with about 91% occurring only once. Specimen: peripheral blood, collected 28 days after the second AZD1222 dose. Receptors originate from an adult who received the AZD1222 COVID-19 vaccine.

This chain joins TRBV6-1 and TRBJ2-7; 7 bases agree with TRBD1. From germline, CDR1 is MNHNS and CDR2 SASEGT. CDR3 length: 16 residues. Germline trimming cut 0 bases from V and 3 bases from J; bases unmatched to any gene: 8. CDR3 nucleotides: TGTGCCAGCAGTGAAGCGGGTGCACAGGGGAGCTACGAGCAGTACTTC. It specifies CASSEAGAQGSYEQYF.

This chain uses TRBV1 with TRBJ2-5; the table names TRBD1, a call not compared with the DNA. TRBV1 is classified as a pseudogene. The CDR3 length is 14 residues. CDR3 amino acids: CTSNGDTVQETQYF. CDR3 nucleotide sequence: TGCACCAGCAACGGGGACACGGTCCAAGAGACCCAGTACTTC.

This chain uses TRBV21-1 with TRBJ1-5; the table names TRBD1, a call not compared with the DNA. TRBV21-1 is listed as a pseudogene. This CDR3 has 16 amino acids. This CDR3 is CASSPTARGSNQPQHF. CDR3 coding DNA: TGTGCCAGCAGCCCCACGGCGAGGGGGAGCAATCAGCCCCAGCATTTT.

This chain links TRBV10-3 with TRBJ2-7; D remains unclear. The V end lost 0 bases, the J end lost 5 bases, and 11 bases lay between the germline ends. The CDR3 totals 14 residues. CDR1 ENHRY and CDR2 SYGVKD come from the germline V gene. CDR3 sequence (DNA): TGTGCCATCAGTGAGTCTTGGTTCCGGGACGAGCAGTACTTC. This sequence encodes CAISESWFRDEQYF.

The rearrangement joins TRBV3-1 (or the pseudogene TRBV3-2) to TRBJ1-2, with D unclear. The CDR3 is made up of 14 amino acids. The V gene lost 0 bases and the J gene lost 4 bases, with 9 bases spanning the gap. Germline CDR1 and CDR2: LGHDT and YNNKEL (reference sequence). CDR3 in DNA: TGTGCCAGCAGCCAAGATCTAGGGAGCTATGGCTACACCTTC. Translated, it gives CASSQDLGSYGYTF.

The V and J genes are TRBV3-1 (or the pseudogene TRBV3-2) and TRBJ2-7, with D uncertain. The CDR3 contains 12 residues. V lost 4 bases and J lost 1, with 5 bases in between. Germline CDR1 and CDR2: LGHDT and YNNKEL (reference sequence). The CDR3 nucleotides are TGTGCCAGCAGCCGCGATTCCTACGAGCAGTACTTC. This sequence encodes CASSRDSYEQYF.

The rearrangement uses TRBV11-2 and TRBJ2-1; 16 nucleotides line up with TRBD2. Trimming at V came to 8 bases and at J to 7 bases, leaving 5 bases not matched to a gene. This CDR3 contains 15 residues. Germline V gives CDR1 SGHAT, CDR2 FQNNGV. The CDR3 DNA follows: TGTGCCAGCGGGACTAGCGGGAGGGCCGGGAATGAGCAGTTCTTC. This translates into CASGTSGRAGNEQFF.

V is TRBV6-6 and J is TRBJ2-5, with D hard to call. Between the trimmed V and J ends, which lost 0 bases and 4 bases, there was a span of 9 bases. Germline CDR1 and CDR2: MNHNY and SVGAGI (reference sequence). The CDR3 contains 14 residues. CDR3: CASSYSIFGETQYF. CDR3 coding DNA: TGTGCCAGCAGTTACTCGATATTTGGAGAGACCCAGTACTTC.

V gene TRBV10-3 combines with J gene TRBJ2-4; perhaps TRBD2 as D (5 bases). The V and J ends lost 3 bases and 0 bases respectively, with 9 bases between them. Germline-derived CDR1 and CDR2 are ENHRY and SYGVKD. The CDR3 has 15 amino acids. The CDR3 region is CAISDGVLAKNIQYF. CDR3 in DNA: TGTGCCATCAGTGACGGGGTACTAGCCAAAAACATTCAGTACTTC.

The V gene is TRBV19, the J gene TRBJ1-3, with D hard to call. V lost 3 bases and J lost 0, with 6 bases in between. CDR1 and CDR2 from the germline V gene are LNHDA and SQIVND (reference sequence). The CDR3 is 14 residues long. The CDR3 DNA follows: TGTGCCAGTAGTATTGGAGTCTCTGGAAACACCATATATTTT. Amino acid sequence: CASSIGVSGNTIYF.

The chain combines TRBV27 with TRBJ2-3; D perhaps matches TRBD1 (6 bases). The V gene's germline CDR1 is MNHEY and CDR2 SMNVEV (reference sequence). The CDR3 runs 14 residues. Trimming took off 9 bases at V and 0 bases at J, with 13 bases between the two ends. CDR3 in DNA: TGTGCCAGTAGGGGGAGTACTAGCACAGATACGCAGTATTTT. Translating it yields CASRGSTSTDTQYF.

This clone was observed once. The chain has TRBV19 and TRBJ2-3; D gene ambiguous. Looked up from germline, CDR1 is LNHDA and CDR2 is SQIVND (reference sequence). The CDR3 consists of 13 residues. V shed 2 bases and J shed 5 bases, with 8 bases lying between them. This CDR3 reads CASSILRGDTQYF. CDR3 in DNA: TGTGCCAGTAGTATATTGAGAGGAGATACGCAGTATTTT.

The rearrangement joins TRBV28 to TRBJ1-2; D possibly corresponds to TRBD1 (5 bases). Trimming pared 1 base from V and 4 bases from J, leaving 13 bases between. CDR3 size: 15 residues. Germline V gives CDR1 MDHEN, CDR2 SYDVKM. The CDR3 coding sequence is TGTGCCAGCAGTTTATCCCTGGGACGAAGCTATGGCTACACCTTC. Its translation is CASSLSLGRSYGYTF.

This clone was seen once. The chain recombines TRBV5-1 with TRBJ2-1; possibly TRBD1 for D (5 bases). The V and J ends lost 0 bases and 8 bases respectively, with 12 bases between them. Per the germline V gene, CDR1 is SGHRS and CDR2 is YFSETQ. The CDR3 loop spans 14 amino acids. The CDR3, as DNA: TGCGCCAGCAGCTTGGCGACAGCTGGGGATGAGCAGTTCTTC. Translated: CASSLATAGDEQFF.

This chain uses TRBV19 with TRBJ2-3; D is undetermined. The V end was cut by 7 bases, the J end by 5 bases, with 13 bases between. CDR1 is LNHDA and CDR2 is SQIVND in the germline V gene (reference sequence). The CDR3 contains 13 residues. The CDR3 nucleotides are TGTGCCAGTATAGGTCGAACCGGAGATACGCAGTATTTT. It translates to CASIGRTGDTQYF.

The chain couples TRBV29-1 to TRBJ2-3; D is perhaps TRBD1 or TRBD2 (5 bases each). Germline V CDR1 and CDR2: SQVTM, ANQGSEA. V was clipped by 2 bases and J by 0 bases, with 15 bases between them. CDR3 size: 16 residues. CDR3 loop: CSVEPGAGTSTDTQYF. The CDR3 nucleotides are TGCAGCGTTGAACCTGGGGCGGGTACTAGCACAGATACGCAGTATTTT.

The chain combines TRBV7-9 with TRBJ2-7; 9 nucleotides line up with TRBD1. Trimming took 6 bases from V and 3 from J; bases not matched to a gene: 3. The CDR3 extends over 13 amino acids. CDR1 is SEHNR, CDR2 FQNEAQ, per germline (reference sequence). The CDR3 DNA reads TGTGCCAGCAGGCGGACAGGGGACTACGAGCAGTACTTC. It encodes CASRRTGDYEQYF.

The chain carries TRBV28 and TRBJ2-1, with 13 bases fitting TRBD2. Germline CDR1 MDHEN, CDR2 SYDVKM. The CDR3 has 15 amino acids. V trimming: 5 bases; J trimming: 10 bases; junction bases outside the gene matches: 8. Here the CDR3 DNA reads TGTGCCAGCAGTCCGAAACTAGCGGGAGGGCGCGAGCAGTTCTTC. Translated, it gives CASSPKLAGGREQFF.

This chain uses TRBV24-1 with TRBJ2-1; TRBD2 matches at 10 bases. The CDR3 has 16 amino acids. Germline trimming cut 4 bases from V and 4 bases from J; bases unmatched to any gene: 6. Germline V gene data show CDR1 as KGHDR and CDR2 as SFDVKD. CDR3 sequence: CATSERTSGQYNEQFF. For the CDR3, the DNA is TGTGCCACCAGTGAGAGGACTAGCGGTCAATACAATGAGCAGTTCTTC.

The genes are TRBV6-5 and TRBJ2-7; D is undetermined. Trimming removed 9 bases at V and 5 bases at J, with 8 bases between. The CDR3 runs to 10 residues. The germline V gene encodes CDR1 MNHEY and CDR2 SVGAGI. The CDR3 loop reads CASLGHEQYF. The CDR3, as DNA: TGTGCCAGTCTCGGGCACGAGCAGTACTTC.

This chain links TRBV15 with TRBJ2-7; 11 bases align to TRBD2. Looked up from germline, CDR1 is LNHNV and CDR2 is YYDKDF (reference sequence). The V gene end was trimmed by 1 base and the J gene end by 2 bases; junction bases not matched to a gene: 1. The CDR3 has 15 amino acids. This chain's CDR3 is CATSRALAGAYEQYF. CDR3 nucleotides: TGTGCCACCAGCAGAGCACTAGCGGGGGCCTACGAGCAGTACTTC.

The chain is built from TRBV5-4 and TRBJ1-2; the D is unclear. V was pared by 4 bases and J by 6 bases, with 13 bases between. The CDR3 has 13 amino acids. CDR1 and CDR2 (germline): SGHNT, YYREEE (reference sequence). CDR3 DNA sequence: TGTGCCAGCAGCGGGCGGTTTGAGCATGGCTACACCTTC. This codes for CASSGRFEHGYTF.

This clone was seen once. CDR3 amino acids: CASSQRGFRTNEKLFF. For the CDR3, the DNA is TGTGCCAGCAGCCAGCGGGGATTCCGAACTAATGAAAAACTGTTTTTT. The rearrangement uses TRBV14 and TRBJ1-4; D unclear. V was cut by 3 bases and J by 1 base, with 12 bases left in between. Germline values: CDR1 SGHDN, CDR2 FVKESK. CDR3 length: 16 amino acids.

V is TRBV28 and J is TRBJ2-6, with TRBD1 matching over 9 bases. V trimming: 6 bases; J trimming: 2 bases; junction bases outside the gene matches: 8. Germline V gene data show CDR1 as MDHEN and CDR2 as SYDVKM. This CDR3 is built from 17 residues. As DNA, the CDR3 is TGTGCCAGCAGGTCGGGACAGGGTCTTCCTGGGGCCAACGTCCTGACTTTC. It yields the protein CASRSGQGLPGANVLTF.

The genes are TRBV29-1 and TRBJ2-1; 7 bases agree with TRBD2. V dropped 4 bases and J dropped 7; count of bases not matched to a gene: 10. CDR3 size: 14 residues. From germline, CDR1 is SQVTM and CDR2 ANQGSEA. The CDR3 here is CSVVREGRVNEQFF. CDR3 nucleotides: TGCAGCGTTGTGAGGGAGGGCCGTGTGAATGAGCAGTTCTTC.